This T cell receptor beta chain was captured in a study of shared clonotypes between healthy human individuals. Sequencing was performed with immunoSEQ multiplex PCR; in TCRdb, only in-frame clones are kept and a portion is missing. The sample holds over a million clones; approximately 78% are singletons and the top ten take around 0.61%. The CDR3 is 12 amino acids. Germline V gene data show CDR1 as MRHNA and CDR2 as SNTAGT. Trimming shortened V by 4 bases and J by 9 bases, and 10 bases separated the two germline ends. This sequence was found in a man younger than 30 in good health. Some clones in this sample may be carry-over from other donors' samples. This rearrangement joins TRBV6-4 to TRBJ2-1, with D hard to call. What was sequenced was memory CD4+ T cells from PBMCs. Subset in this sample: CD45RA-negative fraction. The CDR3: CASSGSGPEQFF. The CDR3 DNA reads TGTGCCAGCAGTGGCTCTGGCCCTGAGCAGTTCTTC.